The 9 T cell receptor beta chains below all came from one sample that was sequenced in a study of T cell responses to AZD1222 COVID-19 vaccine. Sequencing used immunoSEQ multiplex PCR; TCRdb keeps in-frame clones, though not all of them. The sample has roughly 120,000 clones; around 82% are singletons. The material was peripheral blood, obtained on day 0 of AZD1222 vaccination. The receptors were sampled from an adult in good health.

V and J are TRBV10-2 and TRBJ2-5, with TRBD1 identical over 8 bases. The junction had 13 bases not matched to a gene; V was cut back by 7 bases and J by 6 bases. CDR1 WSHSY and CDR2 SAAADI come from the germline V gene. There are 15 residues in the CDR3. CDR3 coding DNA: TGCGCCAGCACCCCAGGACAGGGCTCTTTCAAGACCCAGTACTTC. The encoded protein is CASTPGQGSFKTQYF.

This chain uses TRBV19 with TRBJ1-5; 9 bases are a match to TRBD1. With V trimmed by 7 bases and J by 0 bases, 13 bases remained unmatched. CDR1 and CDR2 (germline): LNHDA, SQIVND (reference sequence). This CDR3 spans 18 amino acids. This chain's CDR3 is CASKPRTGEYYSNQPQHF. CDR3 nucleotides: TGTGCCAGTAAACCACGGACAGGGGAATATTATAGCAATCAGCCCCAGCATTTT.

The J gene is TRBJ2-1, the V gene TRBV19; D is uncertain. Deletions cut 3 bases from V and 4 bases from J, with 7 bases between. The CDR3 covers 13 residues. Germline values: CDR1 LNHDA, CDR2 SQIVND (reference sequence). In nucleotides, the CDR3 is TGTGCCAGTAGTATTGACTTATACAATGAGCAGTTCTTC. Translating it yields CASSIDLYNEQFF.

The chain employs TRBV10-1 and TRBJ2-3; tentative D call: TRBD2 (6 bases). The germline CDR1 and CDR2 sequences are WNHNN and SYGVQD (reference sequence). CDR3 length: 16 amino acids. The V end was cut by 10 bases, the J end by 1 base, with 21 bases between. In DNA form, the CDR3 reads TGCGCCACCCCAGGAGGGGCAGCGGGCGGCACAGATACGCAGTATTTT. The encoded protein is CATPGGAAGGTDTQYF.

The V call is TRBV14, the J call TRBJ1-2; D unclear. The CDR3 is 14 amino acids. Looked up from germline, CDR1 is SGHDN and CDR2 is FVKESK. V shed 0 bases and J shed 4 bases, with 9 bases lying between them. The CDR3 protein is CASSQDGRFYGYTF. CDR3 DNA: TGTGCCAGCAGCCAAGACGGGCGGTTCTATGGCTACACCTTC.

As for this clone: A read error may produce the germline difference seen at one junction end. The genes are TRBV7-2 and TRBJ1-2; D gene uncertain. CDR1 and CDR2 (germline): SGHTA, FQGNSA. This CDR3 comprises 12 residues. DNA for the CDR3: TGTGCCAGCAGCTTAGCGAACGTGTTAGTTTACTTC. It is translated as CASSLANVLVYF.

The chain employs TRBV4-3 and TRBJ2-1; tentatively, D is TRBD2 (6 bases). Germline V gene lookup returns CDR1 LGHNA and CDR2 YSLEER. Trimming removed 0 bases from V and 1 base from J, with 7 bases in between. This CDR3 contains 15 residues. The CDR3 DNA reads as TGCGCCAGCAGCCAAGATCGGGAGTCCTACAATGAGCAGTTCTTC. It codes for CASSQDRESYNEQFF.

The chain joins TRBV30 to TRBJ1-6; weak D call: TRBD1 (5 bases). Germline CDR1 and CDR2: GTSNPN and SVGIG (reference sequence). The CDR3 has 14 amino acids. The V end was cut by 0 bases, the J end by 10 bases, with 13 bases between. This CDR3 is CAWSVLGVESPLHF. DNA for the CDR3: TGTGCCTGGAGTGTACTGGGGGTAGAGTCACCCCTCCACTTT.

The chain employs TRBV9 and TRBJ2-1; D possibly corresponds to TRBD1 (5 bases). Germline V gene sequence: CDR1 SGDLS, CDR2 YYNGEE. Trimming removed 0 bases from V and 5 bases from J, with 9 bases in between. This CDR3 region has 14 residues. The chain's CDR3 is CASSVGPGNNEQFF. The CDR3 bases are TGTGCCAGCAGCGTAGGGCCAGGGAACAATGAGCAGTTCTTC. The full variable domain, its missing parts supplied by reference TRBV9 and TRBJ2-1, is DSGVTQTPKHLITATGQRVTLRCSPRSGDLSVYWYQQSLDQGLQFLIQYYNGEERAKGNILERFSAQQFPDLHSELNLSSLELGDSALYFCASSVGPGNNEQFFGPGTRLTVL.